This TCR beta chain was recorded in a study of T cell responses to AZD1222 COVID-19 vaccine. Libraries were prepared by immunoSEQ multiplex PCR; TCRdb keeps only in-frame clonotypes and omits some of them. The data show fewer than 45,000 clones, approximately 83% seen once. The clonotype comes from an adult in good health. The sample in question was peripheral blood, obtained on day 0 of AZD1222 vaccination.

The CDR3 DNA reads as TGTGCCAGCAGCCAAGGGACCGTCGGGTCGGGACAAGAGACCCAGTACTTC. Its protein is CASSQGTVGSGQETQYF. This rearrangement joins TRBV3-1 (or the pseudogene TRBV3-2) to TRBJ2-5; D is perhaps TRBD2 (5 bases). The CDR3 totals 17 residues. The V end was cut by 1 base, the J end by 2 bases, with 17 bases between. Germline CDR1 and CDR2: LGHDT and YNNKEL (reference sequence).